The T cell receptor (beta chain) described here comes from a study of shared clonotypes between healthy human individuals. The protocol was immunoSEQ multiplex PCR, while the TCRdb copy is restricted to in-frame clones and leaves out a portion. The sample lists roughly 2,300,000 clones, around 90% occurring once. Turning to this clone: What it binds is unknown.

Study-wide findings and caveats: Clonotypes that were shared across a handful of donors made up approximately 5.1% of naive CD4 clonotypes.

CD4+ cell separation produced CD45RA+ naive and CD45RA-negative memory subsets. Sequenced: naive CD4+ T cells from PBMCs. Regarding subset: CD45RA+ positively selected. The source of this sequence is a man between 18 and 35 years old in good health. Some clones in this sample may be carry-over from other donors' samples.

The CDR3 reads CASRTDRGGGGNQPQHF. DNA for the CDR3: TGTGCCAGCAGAACGGACAGGGGGGGTGGCGGCAATCAGCCCCAGCATTTT. The chain employs TRBV21-1 and TRBJ1-5; the table calls TRBD1, which could not be checked here. TRBV21-1 is marked as a pseudogene. The CDR3 is 17 amino acids.